This T cell receptor beta chain was sequenced in a study of regulatory T cells in long-lasting Graves disease. Whole-study results and caveats: TCR diversity in persistent Graves' patients was below that of newly diagnosed ones.

As to time point: newly diagnosed GD, antithyroid drugs for less than 3 months. PBMCs provided the RNA from which the TCR library was made. Germline V CDR1 and CDR2: MNHNS, SASEGT. Trimming left V 5 bases short and J 4 bases short, with 21 bases between. The CDR3 consists of 16 residues. This clonotype was seen ten or more times. What it recognizes is unknown. For TCR beta, libraries came from iRepertoire HTBI primers and Arm-PCR of CDR3 regions. TCRdb independently ran MiXCR on the multiplex PCR reads; one entry per CDR3 protein. The table has 550,000 to 700,000 distinct CDR3 sequences, roughly 15% seen once. These data were also filed under a second study, of T cells in Graves' hyperthyroidism and ophthalmopathy. Per that study: Exclusion of a patient resulted from uncontrolled infection, other autoimmune disease, pregnancy or lactation.

The chain has TRBV6-1 and TRBJ2-7; D may be TRBD2 (6 bases). Here the sequenced sample was peripheral blood mononuclear cells (PBMCs), taken at new diagnosis, from a patient treated with antithyroid drugs. This TCR derives from a young man with Graves disease. The CDR3 DNA reads TGTGCCAGCAGTAACCCCCGGCGGGGAGGTCGGTACGAGCAGTACTTC. Its translation: CASSNPRRGGRYEQYF.